One sample yielded the 16 T cell receptor beta chains listed below, sequenced in a study of cytomegalovirus exposure and HLA in healthy donors. PCR involved 60 Vbeta and 13 Jbeta primers. The data were produced by immunoSEQ multiplex PCR, yet TCRdb's version contains in-frame clones alone and is incomplete. There are roughly 96,000 clones in the sample; about four fifths occur only once, and roughly an eighth lies in the top ten. Sequencing used PBMCs. The receptors were sampled from a woman aged 70-85 years in good health and CMV-seropositive.

The chain recombines TRBV10-3 with TRBJ2-7; weak D call: TRBD1 (6 bases). Trimming stripped 4 bases from V and 7 bases from J, with 23 bases between. The CDR3 totals 16 residues. CDR1 is ENHRY, CDR2 SYGVKD, per germline. The CDR3 region has the DNA TGTGCCATCAGTGTGGGGAAGACAGGCGCAACCCTGGAGCAGTACTTC. Its translation is CAISVGKTGATLEQYF.

The chain carries TRBV29-1 and TRBJ1-2; 7 nucleotides match TRBD1. The CDR3 runs 14 residues. V trimming: 2 bases; J trimming: 1 base; junction bases outside the gene matches: 4. The germline CDR1 and CDR2 sequences are SQVTM and ANQGSEA. Here the CDR3 reads CSVELRDSNYGYTF. The DNA for the CDR3 is TGCAGCGTTGAACTCCGGGACAGTAACTATGGCTACACCTTC.

This chain connects TRBV5-1 to TRBJ2-7; 13 nucleotides align to TRBD2. Germline assignment: CDR1 SGHRS and CDR2 YFSETQ. The trim removed 0 bases at V and 6 bases at J, leaving 0 bases unmatched. The CDR3 consists of 14 residues. The CDR3: CASSLGLAGGEQYF. DNA for the CDR3: TGCGCCAGCAGCTTGGGACTAGCGGGAGGCGAGCAGTACTTC.

This clone has just one count. V and J are TRBV18 and TRBJ2-7, with D perhaps matching TRBD1 (6 bases). Looked up from germline, CDR1 is KGHSH and CDR2 is LQKENI. V dropped 4 bases and J dropped 3 bases, with 10 bases sitting between them. The CDR3 runs to 13 residues. CDR3 in amino acids: CASSQGDLYEQYF. The CDR3 DNA follows: TGTGCCAGCTCACAGGGGGACCTCTACGAGCAGTACTTC.

This clone was counted between two and nine times. DNA for the CDR3: TGCGCCAGCAGCCAAGATGGCTGGGGGACTAGATGGCACGAGCAGTACTTC. Encoded protein: CASSQDGWGTRWHEQYF. The V and J genes are TRBV4-1 and TRBJ2-7; 8 nucleotides agree with TRBD2. Germline V gene lookup returns CDR1 MGHRA and CDR2 YSYEKL. Losses at the gene ends were 0 bases for V and 5 bases for J; bases not matched to a gene: 12. The CDR3 length is 17 residues.

This clone was seen just once. The rearrangement uses TRBV7-3 and TRBJ1-1; tentatively, D is TRBD1 (6 bases). Trimming shortened V by 3 bases and J by 1 base, and 15 bases separated the two germline ends. Germline loops: CDR1 SGHTA, CDR2 FQGTGA. The CDR3 contains 16 residues. CDR3 DNA: TGTGCCAGCAGCTTGCGGGAGGGGGGGCCGAACACTGAAGCTTTCTTT. This encodes CASSLREGGPNTEAFF.

The CDR3 DNA sequence: TGCGCCAGCAGCTCCGCGAGCGGAAACACCATATATTTT. This gives the protein CASSSASGNTIYF. The chain couples TRBV5-1 to TRBJ1-3, with no clear D. V was trimmed by 3 bases and J by 4 bases, leaving 8 bases between them. The CDR3 is 13 residues long. Germline lookup yields CDR1 SGHRS and CDR2 YFSETQ.

J is TRBJ1-4 and V is TRBV5-4; 9 bases line up with TRBD1. Germline assignment: CDR1 SGHNT and CDR2 YYREEE (reference sequence). The CDR3 consists of 15 residues. J gave up 7 bases and V 4 bases, and 8 bases lay outside the gene matches. This chain's CDR3 is CASSGGDRVGEKLFF. CDR3 DNA sequence: TGTGCCAGCAGCGGAGGGGACAGGGTCGGTGAAAAACTGTTTTTT.

This clone has only one observation. The chain joins TRBV7-2 to TRBJ1-6, with TRBD1 matching 9 bases. This CDR3 comprises 14 residues. CDR1 and CDR2 (germline): SGHTA, FQGNSA. V lost 5 bases to trimming and J lost 9 bases; unmatched junction nucleotides: 5. The CDR3 sequence: CASSPTGGPSPLHF. CDR3 in DNA: TGTGCCAGCAGCCCAACAGGGGGCCCTTCACCCCTCCACTTT.

The chain links TRBV4-3 to TRBJ2-5, with 10 bases fitting TRBD1. The CDR3 covers 17 residues. Germline values: CDR1 LGHNA, CDR2 YSLEER. The trim removed 0 bases at V and 9 bases at J, leaving 13 bases unmatched. The CDR3 region is CASSQEIEGGTGEAQYF. The CDR3, as DNA: TGCGCCAGCAGCCAAGAGATTGAGGGGGGGACAGGGGAGGCCCAGTACTTC.

This clone has just one count. This chain joins TRBV28 and TRBJ1-4; the D gene is possibly TRBD1 (5 bases). The CDR3 is made up of 15 amino acids. Germline CDR1 and CDR2: MDHEN and SYDVKM. Trimming left V 2 bases short and J 7 bases short, with 14 bases between. In DNA, the CDR3 is TGTGCCAGCAGTTTACTTGGGAGGGGATCTGAAAAACTGTTTTTT. Amino acid sequence: CASSLLGRGSEKLFF.

This clone was seen more than once but under ten times. The chain couples TRBV5-1 to TRBJ2-5, with 7 nucleotides matching TRBD2. The J call is in doubt because the DNA end fits TRBJ2-7 better. Germline V CDR1 and CDR2: SGHRS, YFSETQ. The CDR3 sequence is 14 residues long. CDR3 coding DNA: TGCGCCAGCAGCTTGGGGGGGAGGGACTACGAGCAGTACTTC. Translated, it gives CASSLGGRDYEQYF.

The CDR3 DNA sequence: TGTGCCAGCAGCTCTAGCGGGAGGGCATACGAGCAGTACTTC. Translating gives CASSSSGRAYEQYF. This rearrangement joins TRBV5-4 to TRBJ2-7; 12 nucleotides line up with TRBD2. V shed 3 bases and J 4 bases; nucleotides not matched to a gene: 2. The CDR3 has 14 residues. The germline V gene has CDR1 SGHNT and CDR2 YYREEE (reference sequence).

The rearrangement links TRBV28 to TRBJ2-5; the match to TRBD1 covers 9 bases. CDR1 MDHEN and CDR2 SYDVKM come from the germline V gene. The CDR3 runs 14 residues. Trimming at V came to 6 bases and at J to 5 bases, leaving 7 bases not matched to a gene. CDR3 loop: CASRGTGNAETQYF. CDR3 coding DNA: TGTGCCAGCAGGGGGACAGGGAACGCGGAGACCCAGTACTTC.

This chain uses TRBV28 with TRBJ2-1; 11 bases match TRBD1. V lost 6 bases, J lost 2 bases, and 3 bases stayed unmatched. The CDR3 is made up of 15 amino acids. From germline, CDR1 is MDHEN and CDR2 SYDVKM. CDR3 in amino acids: CASSPGQGAYNEQFF. The CDR3 coding sequence is TGTGCCAGCAGCCCGGGACAGGGGGCCTACAATGAGCAGTTCTTC.

The sample holds a few counts of this clone. Here the CDR3 reads CASSQDLWGGNGYTF. In DNA, the CDR3 is TGTGCCAGCAGCCAAGATCTTTGGGGAGGGAATGGCTACACCTTC. The J gene is TRBJ1-2, the V gene TRBV4-2; the D is unclear. The V gene lost 0 bases and the J gene lost 6 bases, with 14 bases spanning the gap. CDR1 LGHNA and CDR2 YNFKEQ come from the germline V gene. This CDR3 contains 15 residues.